Following are 27 T cell receptor beta chains from one sample sequenced in a study of blood T cell repertoires in COVID-19. The table came from immunoSEQ multiplex PCR; TCRdb's copy has only in-frame clones and leaves some out. The sample records roughly 81,000 clones, approximately 82% being singletons. The material sequenced was peripheral blood. These receptors were collected from a woman between 65 and 79 years old with acute or convalescent COVID-19.

In this sample, this clone turned up once. V and J are TRBV7-9 and TRBJ1-5; D may be TRBD1 (5 bases). The V gene's germline CDR1 is SEHNR and CDR2 FQNEAQ (reference sequence). Trimming pared 2 bases from V and 5 bases from J, leaving 7 bases between. This CDR3 has 13 amino acids. The CDR3 spells CASSLQGDQPQHF. Written as DNA, the CDR3 is TGTGCCAGCAGCTTACAAGGGGATCAGCCCCAGCATTTT.

The chain links TRBV5-1 to TRBJ2-2; 7 nucleotides match TRBD1. The CDR3 extends over 13 amino acids. Germline assignment: CDR1 SGHRS and CDR2 YFSETQ. The V and J ends lost 4 bases and 6 bases, in that order; junction bases with no gene match: 3. CDR3 residues: CASSPGTAGELFF. Here the CDR3 DNA reads TGCGCCAGCAGCCCCGGGACAGCCGGGGAGCTGTTTTTT.

This chain links TRBV19 with TRBJ2-6; TRBD1 matches 8 bases. The CDR3 totals 16 residues. Germline lookup yields CDR1 LNHDA and CDR2 SQIVND (reference sequence). V lost 4 bases, J lost 6 bases, and 8 bases stayed unmatched. CDR3 residues: CASSTGQGKVANVLTF. As DNA, the CDR3 is TGTGCCAGTAGTACCGGACAGGGTAAAGTGGCCAACGTCCTGACTTTC.

The chain combines TRBV19 with TRBJ1-5, with TRBD1 identical over 9 bases. Trimming removed 2 bases from V and 4 bases from J; junction bases left unmatched: 15. The CDR3 totals 19 residues. Germline V gives CDR1 LNHDA, CDR2 SQIVND (reference sequence). The CDR3 loop is CASSITSSSGTGFNQPQHF. The CDR3, as DNA: TGTGCCAGTAGTATAACCTCGTCCTCCGGGACAGGGTTTAATCAGCCCCAGCATTTT.

The sample holds one count of this clone. The chain is built from TRBV12-3 or TRBV12-4 and TRBJ2-7, with D possibly matching TRBD1 (5 bases). V was shortened by 6 bases and J by 0 bases, with 9 bases between the two germline ends. The CDR3 contains 13 residues. The CDR3 sequence is CASSPGASYEQYF. Written as DNA, the CDR3 is TGTGCCAGCAGCCCTGGGGCCTCCTACGAGCAGTACTTC.

V is TRBV5-1 and J is TRBJ2-3; 9 bases align to TRBD1. The CDR3 length is 18 residues. Losses at the gene ends were 4 bases for V and 2 bases for J; bases not matched to a gene: 14. Germline CDR1 reads SGHRS; CDR2 reads YFSETQ. CDR3 loop: CASSGRDRVRGNTDTQYF. CDR3 bases: TGCGCCAGCAGCGGCCGGGACAGGGTAAGGGGAAACACAGATACGCAGTATTTT.

V is TRBV21-1 and J is TRBJ1-1. TRBV21-1 is a pseudogene locus. CDR3 length: 22 amino acids. The CDR3, as DNA: TGTGCCAGCAGCAGGTCCCAACCGGAGGGGAGAGTCTACTCCCCCCCGAACACTGAAGCTTTCTTT. Amino acid sequence: CASSRSQPEGRVYSPPNTEAFF.

CDR3 bases: TGTGCCAGCAACGGGGGCGGGACAGCGAATCAGCCCCAGCATTTT. This sequence encodes CASNGGGTANQPQHF. The chain employs TRBV6-5 and TRBJ1-5, with 7 bases identical to TRBD1. Germline CDR1 and CDR2: MNHEY and SVGAGI. The CDR3 has 15 residues. The V gene end was trimmed by 7 bases and the J gene end by 4 bases; junction bases not matched to a gene: 10.

CDR3 in amino acids: CAWTGDRDFLHNSPLHF. For the CDR3, the DNA is TGTGCCTGGACCGGTGACAGGGACTTTCTCCATAATTCACCCCTCCACTTT. The rearrangement links TRBV30 to TRBJ1-6; TRBD1 matches at 7 bases. The CDR3 has 17 amino acids. In germline, CDR1 is GTSNPN, CDR2 SVGIG (reference sequence). The ends lost 4 bases at V and 5 bases at J; junction bases unmatched: 14.

CDR3 loop: CASSLSAGGYWETQYF. CDR3 nucleotides: TGTGCCAGCAGTTTATCGGCCGGCGGGTATTGGGAGACCCAGTACTTC. This rearrangement joins TRBV27 to TRBJ2-5; tentatively, D is TRBD2 (5 bases). Trimming took 0 bases from V and 5 from J, leaving 16 bases between them. The length of the CDR3 is 16 residues. Looked up from germline, CDR1 is MNHEY and CDR2 is SMNVEV (reference sequence).

V gene TRBV7-3 combines with J gene TRBJ1-5; D is ambiguous. CDR1 and CDR2 from the germline V gene are SGHTA and FQGTGA. The V end lost 0 bases, the J end lost 7 bases, and 13 bases lay between the germline ends. The CDR3 has 15 amino acids. The CDR3 spells CASSLTGLEGQPQHF. CDR3 nucleotide sequence: TGTGCCAGCAGCTTAACCGGCCTCGAGGGCCAGCCCCAGCATTTT.

The chain recombines TRBV7-8 with TRBJ2-3; D perhaps matches TRBD1 (5 bases). Per germline, CDR1 SGHVS and CDR2 FQNEAQ. The CDR3 is 16 residues long. The V end lost 5 bases, the J end lost 4 bases, and 19 bases lay between the germline ends. The CDR3 loop is CASSTQGRVQSDTQYF. CDR3 DNA: TGTGCCAGCAGCACGCAGGGAAGGGTTCAGTCAGATACGCAGTATTTT.

This clone was counted only a few times. The V gene is TRBV18, the J gene TRBJ1-5; TRBD1 is a possible D gene (5 bases). The germline V and J ends were trimmed by 5 bases and 7 bases, with 12 bases remaining between them. Germline assignment: CDR1 KGHSH and CDR2 LQKENI. CDR3 length equals 13 residues. The CDR3 region has the DNA TGTGCCAGCTCATCAAACGGGGGGCAGCCCCAGCATTTT. Amino acids: CASSSNGGQPQHF.

The chain employs TRBV19 and TRBJ1-5; 9 bases line up with TRBD1. The germline V gene encodes CDR1 LNHDA and CDR2 SQIVND (reference sequence). With 4 bases clipped from V and 0 bases from J, the junction kept 10 bases outside the gene matches. This CDR3 comprises 18 residues. The CDR3 DNA reads as TGTGCCAGTAGTAGAGCCGGACAGGGGTCATATAGCAATCAGCCCCAGCATTTT. It codes for CASSRAGQGSYSNQPQHF.

The chain links TRBV30 to TRBJ1-5, with 8 bases that match TRBD1. Germline V gene sequence: CDR1 GTSNPN, CDR2 SVGIG (reference sequence). The CDR3 sequence is 17 residues long. Germline trimming cut 2 bases from V and 0 bases from J; bases unmatched to any gene: 9. The CDR3, as DNA: TGTGCCTGGAGTCCGACCACAGGGGGAAATAGCAATCAGCCCCAGCATTTT. Translating it yields CAWSPTTGGNSNQPQHF.

The table lists this clone with a few counts. The chain couples TRBV3-1 (or the pseudogene TRBV3-2) to TRBJ1-2; TRBD1 agrees at 7 bases. Trimming removed 1 base from V and 7 bases from J; junction bases left unmatched: 3. Germline V gene lookup returns CDR1 LGHDT and CDR2 YNNKEL (reference sequence). The CDR3 is made up of 13 amino acids. In DNA, the CDR3 is TGTGCCAGCAGCCAAGCACAGGGGCCTGGCTACACCTTC. This translates into CASSQAQGPGYTF.

The V and J genes are TRBV5-6 and TRBJ1-1; 9 nucleotides line up with TRBD1. V gave up 4 bases and J gave up 1 base; unmatched junction bases: 8. This CDR3 is 16 amino acids long. Germline CDR1 is SGHDT and CDR2 is YYEEEE. This chain's CDR3 is CASSRVPGQGNTEAFF. CDR3 bases: TGTGCCAGCAGCCGGGTCCCGGGACAGGGGAACACTGAAGCTTTCTTT.

J is TRBJ1-1 and V is TRBV19; no clear D gene. The ends were cut back, 4 bases at V and 4 bases at J, with 10 bases in the middle. The CDR3 runs to 13 residues. Germline CDR1 is LNHDA and CDR2 is SQIVND (reference sequence). CDR3 protein: CASSTQSLTEAFF. Here the CDR3 DNA reads TGTGCCAGTAGTACACAGAGCCTCACTGAAGCTTTCTTT.

The V gene is TRBV7-6, the J gene TRBJ1-1; D might be TRBD1 (6 bases). Trimming pared 6 bases from V and 0 bases from J, leaving 11 bases between. CDR1 SGHVS and CDR2 FNYEAQ come from the germline V gene. This CDR3 comprises 14 residues. As DNA, the CDR3 is TGTGCCAGCAGTTTGGGACATTTGAACACTGAAGCTTTCTTT. Protein product: CASSLGHLNTEAFF.

This clone was picked up a small number of times. A read error may account for a junction end that differs from germline. The rearrangement uses TRBV9 and TRBJ1-2; 8 bases map to TRBD1. This CDR3 spans 12 amino acids. Germline CDR1 is SGDLS and CDR2 is YYNGEE. The CDR3 here is CASSKSGQALAF. CDR3 nucleotides: TGTGCCAGCAGCAAATCGGGACAGGCGCTCGCCTTC. Combining the CDR3 with reference TRBV9 and TRBJ1-2 gives the whole variable domain DSGVTQTPKHLITATGQRVTLRCSPRSGDLSVYWYQQSLDQGLQFLIQYYNGEERAKGNILERFSAQQFPDLHSELNLSSLELGDSALYFCASSKSGQALAFGSGTRLTVV.

The chain couples TRBV19 to TRBJ2-7, with TRBD2 matching 8 bases. CDR1 is LNHDA, CDR2 SQIVND, per germline (reference sequence). Trimming at V came to 4 bases and at J to 3 bases, leaving 8 bases not matched to a gene. The CDR3 extends over 15 amino acids. The CDR3 spells CASSSKTSANYEQYF. DNA of the CDR3: TGTGCCAGTAGTAGCAAGACTAGCGCAAACTACGAGCAGTACTTC.

This chain connects TRBV5-6 to TRBJ1-6; D uncertain. The germline V gene encodes CDR1 SGHDT and CDR2 YYEEEE. The CDR3 contains 14 residues. With 2 bases removed from V and 5 bases from J, the gap between germline ends came to 8 bases. CDR3: CASSFSQNNSPLHF. The CDR3 DNA follows: TGTGCCAGCAGCTTTTCACAGAATAATTCACCCCTCCACTTT.

The chain employs TRBV2 and TRBJ1-1; D is unclear. Germline V lookup: CDR1 SNHLY, CDR2 FYNNEI. This CDR3 region has 14 residues. The V and J ends lost 6 bases and 0 bases respectively, with 11 bases between them. The CDR3 sequence: CASRKDIMNTEAFF. CDR3 coding DNA: TGTGCCAGCAGAAAAGACATCATGAACACTGAAGCTTTCTTT.

The chain combines TRBV4-1 with TRBJ2-5; 14 nucleotides match TRBD2. CDR1 and CDR2 from the germline V gene are MGHRA and YSYEKL. The trim removed 3 bases at V and 11 bases at J, leaving 11 bases unmatched. The CDR3 loop spans 16 amino acids. The CDR3 DNA follows: TGCGCCAGCAGCCAGCCCGGGACTAGCGGGGGCGATAGTCAGTACTTC. It translates to CASSQPGTSGGDSQYF.

V gene TRBV5-5 combines with J gene TRBJ2-7; tentative D call: TRBD2 (5 bases). Germline V gene sequence: CDR1 SGHKS, CDR2 YYEKEE (reference sequence). V lost 3 bases and J lost 6, with 16 bases in between. This CDR3 is built from 14 residues. This CDR3 is CASSSLEHGLEQYF. In DNA, the CDR3 is TGTGCCAGCAGCTCACTAGAACACGGTCTCGAGCAGTACTTC.

The chain has TRBV18 and TRBJ2-3; TRBD1 is a possible D gene (5 bases). Per germline, CDR1 KGHSH and CDR2 LQKENI. This CDR3 has 14 residues. V was shortened by 0 bases and J by 2 bases, with 6 bases between the two germline ends. CDR3 sequence: CASSPPTVTDTQYF. The CDR3 region has the DNA TGTGCCAGCTCACCACCGACAGTCACAGATACGCAGTATTTT.

The chain links TRBV18 to TRBJ2-3; the match to TRBD1 covers 7 bases. The J segment lost 6 bases and the V segment lost 3 bases, leaving 6 bases of the junction unmatched. The CDR3 consists of 14 residues. From germline, CDR1 is KGHSH and CDR2 LQKENI. The CDR3 spells CASSPFLTGDTQYF. The CDR3 DNA reads TGTGCCAGCTCACCCTTTTTGACAGGGGATACGCAGTATTTT.